This is a list of T cell receptor beta chains from one sample in a study of shared clonotypes between healthy human individuals. Repertoires were generated with immunoSEQ multiplex PCR, while TCRdb's copy carries only in-frame clones and drops some. This table holds roughly 2.5 million clones, around nine tenths found once. Sequencing used naive CD4+ T cells sorted from blood. Receptors originate from a man between 18 and 29 years old in good health. CDR3s include the opening cysteine and the closing phenylalanine or tryptophan. D genes are given only for firm matches. Expanded clones get a size class; other rows say once, few or many, or leave the size out.

v_gene: TRBV5-6
abundance: -
d_gene: -
j_gene: TRBJ1-3
CDR3nt: TGTGCCAGCAGCTCCGGGACGGGCTCTGGAAACACCATATATTTT
CDR3aa: CASSSGTGSGNTIYF

v_gene: TRBV30
abundance: few
d_gene: -
j_gene: TRBJ1-3
CDR3nt: TGTGCCTGGCGTCGACGGCTGGACATCTCTGGAAACACCATATATTTT
CDR3aa: CAWRRRLDISGNTIYF

v_gene: TRBV7-3
abundance: -
d_gene: -
j_gene: TRBJ2-2
CDR3nt: TGTGCCAGCAGCCCAGCGGATCGGACGAACACCGGGGAGCTGTTTTTT
CDR3aa: CASSPADRTNTGELFF

v_gene: TRBV4-1
abundance: -
d_gene: -
j_gene: TRBJ2-7
CDR3nt: TGCGCCAGCAGCTCAACTAGCCCCGGGACGGCTATCTCATCCTCCCACGAGCAGTACTTC
CDR3aa: CASSSTSPGTAISSSHEQYF

v_gene: TRBV2
abundance: -
d_gene: -
j_gene: TRBJ2-7
CDR3nt: TGTGCCAGCATTCAAACCCTAGGGAGCGAGCAGTACTTC
CDR3aa: CASIQTLGSEQYF

v_gene: TRBV5-8
abundance: -
d_gene: -
j_gene: TRBJ1-2
CDR3nt: TGTGCCAGCAGCTCTCCCCCCGGGACACGAGGCTACACCTTC
CDR3aa: CASSSPPGTRGYTF

v_gene: TRBV27
abundance: -
d_gene: -
j_gene: TRBJ2-3
CDR3nt: TGTGCCAGCAGTTCCAGATATGGTGCGACCACAGATACGCAGTATTTT
CDR3aa: CASSSRYGATTDTQYF

v_gene: TRBV2
abundance: -
d_gene: TRBD1
j_gene: TRBJ1-2
CDR3nt: TGTGCCAGCAGCGGAGGGACAGTGAACTATGGCTACACCTTC
CDR3aa: CASSGGTVNYGYTF

v_gene: TRBV4-1
abundance: -
d_gene: TRBD1
j_gene: TRBJ1-2
CDR3nt: TGCGCCAGCAGCCAACCTACAGGGGCCGGCTACACCTTC
CDR3aa: CASSQPTGAGYTF

v_gene: TRBV28
abundance: -
d_gene: -
j_gene: TRBJ2-3
CDR3nt: TGTGCCAGCACCCCGCAGGTGGCAGATACGCAGTATTTT
CDR3aa: CASTPQVADTQYF

v_gene: TRBV19
abundance: -
d_gene: TRBD2
j_gene: TRBJ2-5
CDR3nt: TGTGCCAGTAGTCAACGGACAACCGGGACTAGCGGGATTAGAGGAGCAGAGACCCAGTACTTC
CDR3aa: CASSQRTTGTSGIRGAETQYF

v_gene: TRBV5-1
abundance: -
d_gene: TRBD2
j_gene: TRBJ2-1
CDR3nt: TGCGCCAGCAGGCAACGGGGGACTAGCTCCTACAATGAGCAGTTCTTC
CDR3aa: CASRQRGTSSYNEQFF

v_gene: TRBV27
abundance: -
d_gene: -
j_gene: TRBJ1-2
CDR3nt: TGTGCCACGCTAGACTGGAGTAGGGGATCTTGGGGCTACACCTTC
CDR3aa: CATLDWSRGSWGYTF

v_gene: TRBV9
abundance: -
d_gene: -
j_gene: TRBJ1-4
CDR3nt: TGTGCCAGCAGCGTAGCTTCAGGACCTAATGAAAAACTGTTTTTT
CDR3aa: CASSVASGPNEKLFF

v_gene: TRBV2
abundance: few
d_gene: -
j_gene: TRBJ1-5
CDR3nt: TGTGCCAGCAGTAGGACCGAGGATCAGCCCCAGCATTTT
CDR3aa: CASSRTEDQPQHF

v_gene: TRBV7-7
abundance: -
d_gene: TRBD1
j_gene: TRBJ2-1
CDR3nt: TGTGCTAGCAGCTTAGACAGGGAGTCCTACAATGAGCAGTTCTTC
CDR3aa: CASSLDRESYNEQFF

v_gene: TRBV19
abundance: few
d_gene: -
j_gene: TRBJ1-1
CDR3nt: TGTGCCAGTAGTACCAACAGCATGAACACTGAAGCTTTCTTT
CDR3aa: CASSTNSMNTEAFF

v_gene: TRBV2
abundance: -
d_gene: TRBD2
j_gene: TRBJ2-2
CDR3nt: TGTGCCAGCGCGCTAGCGGGGGTCACCGGGGAGCTGTTTTTT
CDR3aa: CASALAGVTGELFF

v_gene: TRBV18
abundance: -
d_gene: -
j_gene: TRBJ2-2
CDR3nt: TGTGCCAGCTCACCGGCCGTCTCCAGCGGGGAGCTGTTTTTT
CDR3aa: CASSPAVSSGELFF

v_gene: TRBV12-5
abundance: -
d_gene: -
j_gene: TRBJ2-5
CDR3nt: TGTGCTAGTGGTTTGATTCCGGTGCAAGAGACCCAGTACTTC
CDR3aa: CASGLIPVQETQYF

v_gene: TRBV5-1
abundance: -
d_gene: TRBD2
j_gene: TRBJ2-1
CDR3nt: TGCGCCAGCAGCGTAGCGGGAGCGACCTACAATGAGCAGTTCTTC
CDR3aa: CASSVAGATYNEQFF

v_gene: TRBV4-3
abundance: once
d_gene: -
j_gene: TRBJ2-7
CDR3nt: TGCGCCAGCAGCCAAGGGTACTGGGACTCCTACGAGCAGTACTTC
CDR3aa: CASSQGYWDSYEQYF

v_gene: TRBV30
abundance: -
d_gene: -
j_gene: TRBJ2-7
CDR3nt: TGTGCCTGGAGTAAAGACAGTTCCTACGAGCAGTACTTC
CDR3aa: CAWSKDSSYEQYF

v_gene: TRBV4-1
abundance: -
d_gene: -
j_gene: TRBJ2-4
CDR3nt: TGCGCCAGCAGCCAACCTATCGCCAAAAACATTCAGTACTTC
CDR3aa: CASSQPIAKNIQYF

v_gene: TRBV4-1
abundance: -
d_gene: TRBD2
j_gene: TRBJ2-7
CDR3nt: TGCGCCAGCAGCCAAACCGGGACTAGCGGGGACTACGAGCAGTACTTC
CDR3aa: CASSQTGTSGDYEQYF

v_gene: TRBV5-4
abundance: -
d_gene: TRBD2
j_gene: TRBJ2-1
CDR3nt: TGTGCCAGCAGCTTAGATTCCAGGACTAGCGGGAATGAGCAGTTCTTC
CDR3aa: CASSLDSRTSGNEQFF

v_gene: TRBV4-1
abundance: -
d_gene: -
j_gene: TRBJ2-3
CDR3nt: TGCGCCAGCAGCCAAGGTGTTATCTCCGGAGATACGCAGTATTTT
CDR3aa: CASSQGVISGDTQYF

v_gene: TRBV19
abundance: -
d_gene: -
j_gene: TRBJ1-5
CDR3nt: TGTGCCAGTAGTATAACGGGGGTAGGAGGGCCGGGAGATCAGCCCCAGCATTTT
CDR3aa: CASSITGVGGPGDQPQHF

v_gene: TRBV7-6
abundance: -
d_gene: TRBD1
j_gene: TRBJ2-7
CDR3nt: TGTGCCAGCAGCTTAGGTGGACAGGGGACCTACGAGCAGTACTTC
CDR3aa: CASSLGGQGTYEQYF

v_gene: TRBV19
abundance: -
d_gene: TRBD2
j_gene: TRBJ2-1
CDR3nt: TGTGCCAGTAGTATAAGCGGGGGGTACACCTACAATGAGCAGTTCTTC
CDR3aa: CASSISGGYTYNEQFF

v_gene: TRBV5-1
abundance: -
d_gene: -
j_gene: TRBJ1-1
CDR3nt: TGCGCCAGCAGCCCGAGGTCCCTCGGCGGTGAAGCTTTCTTT
CDR3aa: CASSPRSLGGEAFF

v_gene: TRBV19
abundance: -
d_gene: TRBD1
j_gene: TRBJ2-5
CDR3nt: TGTGCCAGTAGTGCTAGGGGCAGGGGGCGGTCCGAAGAGACCCAGTACTTC
CDR3aa: CASSARGRGRSEETQYF

v_gene: TRBV6-1
abundance: -
d_gene: -
j_gene: TRBJ2-1
CDR3nt: TGTGCCAGCAGTGTCGGGGGAAGCTCCTACAATGAGCAGTTCTTC
CDR3aa: CASSVGGSSYNEQFF

v_gene: TRBV28
abundance: -
d_gene: -
j_gene: TRBJ1-1
CDR3nt: TGTGCCAGCAGTCCTACGGGGGTCGGAAACACTGAAGCTTTCTTT
CDR3aa: CASSPTGVGNTEAFF

v_gene: TRBV27
abundance: -
d_gene: TRBD1
j_gene: TRBJ2-7
CDR3nt: TGTGCCAGCAACCTAGGGGGCAGGGGATCGTTCGAGCAGTACTTC
CDR3aa: CASNLGGRGSFEQYF

v_gene: TRBV6-5
abundance: -
d_gene: -
j_gene: TRBJ1-1
CDR3nt: TGTGCCAGCGGGCTCGGACTTCAGAACACTGAAGCTTTCTTT
CDR3aa: CASGLGLQNTEAFF

v_gene: TRBV29-1
abundance: few
d_gene: -
j_gene: TRBJ2-5
CDR3nt: TGCAGCGTTGAACATGACCCCCAAGAGACCCAGTACTTC
CDR3aa: CSVEHDPQETQYF

v_gene: TRBV25-1
abundance: -
d_gene: TRBD1
j_gene: TRBJ2-5
CDR3nt: TGTGCCAGCAGTGGAGAGGGACAGCCTCAAGAGACCCAGTACTTC
CDR3aa: CASSGEGQPQETQYF

v_gene: TRBV2
abundance: -
d_gene: -
j_gene: TRBJ1-3
CDR3nt: TGTGCCAGCAGTCTGGGACGGATCTCTGGAAACACCATATATTTT
CDR3aa: CASSLGRISGNTIYF

v_gene: TRBV11-2
abundance: -
d_gene: -
j_gene: TRBJ2-3
CDR3nt: TGTGCCAGCAGCCCGCAGCCAGGTAGCGTGGATACGCAGTATTTT
CDR3aa: CASSPQPGSVDTQYF

v_gene: TRBV11-2
abundance: -
d_gene: -
j_gene: TRBJ1-1
CDR3nt: TGTGCCAGCAGCTTAGCCAGGGACACTGAAGCTTTCTTT
CDR3aa: CASSLARDTEAFF

v_gene: TRBV21-1
abundance: -
d_gene: -
j_gene: TRBJ2-1
CDR3nt: TGTGCCAGCAGCAAAGGAGGGTCTAAGTGGCAGTTCTTC
CDR3aa: CASSKGGSKWQFF

v_gene: TRBV28
abundance: -
d_gene: -
j_gene: TRBJ2-5
CDR3nt: TGTGCCAGCAGTTTGGGGGAGGAGACCCAGTACTTC
CDR3aa: CASSLGEETQYF

v_gene: TRBV4-1
abundance: -
d_gene: -
j_gene: TRBJ2-4
CDR3nt: TGCGCCAGCAGCCAAGGTTTAGGGCCCCAAGCCAAAAACATTCAGTACTTC
CDR3aa: CASSQGLGPQAKNIQYF

v_gene: TRBV28
abundance: -
d_gene: -
j_gene: TRBJ1-3
CDR3nt: TGTGCCAGCAGTTTAATTATACAGGGTTCTGGAAACACCATATATTTT
CDR3aa: CASSLIIQGSGNTIYF

v_gene: TRBV4-2
abundance: -
d_gene: -
j_gene: TRBJ1-5
CDR3nt: TGTGCCAGCAGCCAAGATAGGTTCAATCAGCCCCAGCATTTT
CDR3aa: CASSQDRFNQPQHF

v_gene: TRBV6-6
abundance: -
d_gene: -
j_gene: TRBJ1-5
CDR3nt: TGTGCCAGCAGTTACGGGGTCAGCAATCAGCCCCAGCATTTT
CDR3aa: CASSYGVSNQPQHF

v_gene: TRBV5-8
abundance: -
d_gene: -
j_gene: TRBJ1-6
CDR3nt: TGTGCCAGCAGCTTTGACAGGTCGAATTCACCCCTCCACTTT
CDR3aa: CASSFDRSNSPLHF

v_gene: TRBV18
abundance: -
d_gene: -
j_gene: TRBJ2-1
CDR3nt: TGTGCCAGCTCACCCCCGGTAACTTGGGATGAGCAGTTCTTC
CDR3aa: CASSPPVTWDEQFF

v_gene: TRBV18
abundance: -
d_gene: -
j_gene: TRBJ2-7
CDR3nt: TGTGCCAGCTCCCAGATACTAGGTTTCTACGAGCAGTACTTC
CDR3aa: CASSQILGFYEQYF

v_gene: TRBV11-2
abundance: once
d_gene: -
j_gene: TRBJ2-2
CDR3nt: TGTGCCAGCAGCTTAGTCAGGGGATCCGGGGAGCTGTTTTTT
CDR3aa: CASSLVRGSGELFF

v_gene: TRBV7-9
abundance: once
d_gene: TRBD2
j_gene: TRBJ2-7
CDR3nt: TGTGCCAGCAGCACCGGGACTACTCCCTACGAGCAGTACTTC
CDR3aa: CASSTGTTPYEQYF

v_gene: TRBV14
abundance: -
d_gene: -
j_gene: TRBJ2-5
CDR3nt: TGTGCCAGCAGCCAAGGATCTGGGAAGTACTTC
CDR3aa: CASSQGSGKYF

v_gene: TRBV28
abundance: -
d_gene: -
j_gene: TRBJ1-6
CDR3nt: TGTGCCAGCAGACCCCGGCGGAGGGGGTTACCCAATTCACCCCTCCACTTT
CDR3aa: CASRPRRRGLPNSPLHF

v_gene: TRBV2
abundance: -
d_gene: TRBD1
j_gene: TRBJ2-1
CDR3nt: TGTGCCAGCAGTGATGGGAGACAGGGCCATGAGCAGTTCTTC
CDR3aa: CASSDGRQGHEQFF

v_gene: TRBV7-9
abundance: once
d_gene: -
j_gene: TRBJ2-1
CDR3nt: TGTGCCAGCAGCTTGGGTCTAGCTGTAGGACCGGTTTACAATGAGCAGTTCTTC
CDR3aa: CASSLGLAVGPVYNEQFF

v_gene: TRBV6-1
abundance: -
d_gene: TRBD1
j_gene: TRBJ2-7
CDR3nt: TGTGCCAGCAGGCCAGGACAGGGAAGGGGCTACGAGCAGTACTTC
CDR3aa: CASRPGQGRGYEQYF

v_gene: TRBV4-3
abundance: -
d_gene: TRBD1
j_gene: TRBJ2-5
CDR3nt: TGCGCCAGCAGCCAAACCCGGGACAGGGAAGAGACCCAGTACTTC
CDR3aa: CASSQTRDREETQYF

v_gene: TRBV6-1
abundance: few
d_gene: TRBD1
j_gene: TRBJ1-5
CDR3nt: TGTGCCAGCAGTGAAAGGGACAGGGGATATCAGCCCCAGCATTTT
CDR3aa: CASSERDRGYQPQHF

v_gene: TRBV6-1
abundance: -
d_gene: -
j_gene: TRBJ2-2
CDR3nt: TGTGCCAGCACTCACGGGGGGCTGAACACCGGGGAGCTGTTTTTT
CDR3aa: CASTHGGLNTGELFF